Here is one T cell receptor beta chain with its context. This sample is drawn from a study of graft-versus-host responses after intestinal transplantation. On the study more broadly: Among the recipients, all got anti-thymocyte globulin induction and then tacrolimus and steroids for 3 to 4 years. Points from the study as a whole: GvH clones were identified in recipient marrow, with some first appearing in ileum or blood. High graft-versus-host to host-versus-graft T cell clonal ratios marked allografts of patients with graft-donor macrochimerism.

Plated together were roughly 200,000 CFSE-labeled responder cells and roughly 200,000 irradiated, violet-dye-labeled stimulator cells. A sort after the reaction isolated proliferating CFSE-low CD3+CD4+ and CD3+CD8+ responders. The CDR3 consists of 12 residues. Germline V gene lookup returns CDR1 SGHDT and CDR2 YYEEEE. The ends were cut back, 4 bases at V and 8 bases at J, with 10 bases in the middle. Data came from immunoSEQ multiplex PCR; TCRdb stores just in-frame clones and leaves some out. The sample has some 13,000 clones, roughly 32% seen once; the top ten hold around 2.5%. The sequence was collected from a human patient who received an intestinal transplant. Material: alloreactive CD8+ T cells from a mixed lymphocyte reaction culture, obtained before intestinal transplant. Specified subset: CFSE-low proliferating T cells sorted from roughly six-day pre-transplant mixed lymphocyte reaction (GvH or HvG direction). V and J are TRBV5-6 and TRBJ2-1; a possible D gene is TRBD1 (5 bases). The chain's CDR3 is CASSPQGDEQFF. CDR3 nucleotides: TGTGCCAGCAGCCCCCAGGGCGATGAGCAGTTCTTC. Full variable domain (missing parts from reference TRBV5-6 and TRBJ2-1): DAGVTQSPTHLIKTRGQQVTLRCSPKSGHDTVSWYQQALGQGPQFIFQYYEEEERQRGNFPDRFSGHQFPNYSSELNVNALLLGDSALYLCASSPQGDEQFFGPGTRLTVL.